This T cell receptor beta chain is drawn from a study of T cells after posttransplantation cyclophosphamide. Study findings and constraints: TRB overlap between skin or GI tissue T cells and blood was limited.

From germline, CDR1 is SGHRS and CDR2 YFSETQ. The CDR3 totals 18 residues. V trimming: 0 bases; J trimming: 2 bases; junction bases outside the gene matches: 3. The method was immunoSEQ multiplex PCR; TCRdb's version includes in-frame clones alone and lacks a portion of them. The sample lists around 43,000 clones, roughly 92% occurring once. For this clone: The antigen is not known.

This TCR was sampled from a woman in her fifties or sixties in good health and a related stem cell transplant donor. This chain connects TRBV5-1 to TRBJ2-1, with 15 bases fitting TRBD2. Source material: PBMCs. The DNA of the CDR3 is TGCGCCAGCAGCTTGGAGGGGACTAGCGGGAGGCCCTACAATGAGCAGTTCTTC. Amino acids: CASSLEGTSGRPYNEQFF. Together with reference TRBV5-1 and TRBJ2-1, the CDR3 gives the full variable domain: KAGVTQTPRYLIKTRGQQVTLSCSPISGHRSVSWYQQTPGQGLQFLFEYFSETQRNKGNFPGRFSGRQFSNSRSEMNVSTLELGDSALYLCASSLEGTSGRPYNEQFFGPGTRLTVL.